This T cell receptor (beta chain) was obtained from a study of blood T cell repertoires in COVID-19. Study details: The study drew acute and convalescent COVID-19 samples from the United States, Italy and Spain. From T cells, B-cell-depleted T cells, or PBMCs came the material, which was cDNA or gDNA.

The CDR3 loop spans 14 amino acids. The V segment lost 5 bases and the J segment 7 bases; nucleotides outside the gene matches: 8. Germline V CDR1 and CDR2: SEHNR, FQNEAQ (reference sequence). Authors' methods: From reference gene primer amplification, estimates of nucleated cell counts were derived. Sequencing was performed with immunoSEQ multiplex PCR; in TCRdb, only in-frame clones are kept and a portion is missing. That table gives V, J and clone size, and the DNA gave D and trimming. The sample has fewer than 50,000 clones, around 80% seen once. The gene calls are TRBV7-9 and TRBJ1-3; 7 positions agree with TRBD1. The sequenced sample consisted of peripheral blood. This TCR derives from a woman older than 75 with active or convalescent COVID-19. CDR3 amino acids: CASSRPGTENTIYF. Here the CDR3 DNA reads TGTGCCAGCAGCAGACCCGGGACAGAGAACACCATATATTTT.